This paragraph reports one TCR beta chain. Sequenced by immunoSEQ multiplex PCR; TCRdb stores in-frame clones only, minus some. The sample comprises 450,000 to 500,000 clones, over 75% of which are singletons, and 9.5% to 15% rests with the top ten. The germline CDR1 and CDR2 sequences are SGHDT and YYEEEE. The V end lost 0 bases, the J end lost 10 bases, and 10 bases lay between the germline ends. The CDR3 extends over 13 amino acids. This specimen comes from a study of shared clonotypes between healthy human individuals. Study as a whole: A couple of women and three men aged 18 to 49 made up the donors.

This receptor was obtained from a woman aged 40 to 49 in good health. Some clones in this sample may be carry-over from other donors' samples. Input material: PBMCs. This chain connects TRBV5-6 to TRBJ2-2, with D uncertain. As DNA, the CDR3 is TGTGCCAGCAGCTTGGTCGGAGTTAAGGAGCTGTTTTTT. This encodes CASSLVGVKELFF.